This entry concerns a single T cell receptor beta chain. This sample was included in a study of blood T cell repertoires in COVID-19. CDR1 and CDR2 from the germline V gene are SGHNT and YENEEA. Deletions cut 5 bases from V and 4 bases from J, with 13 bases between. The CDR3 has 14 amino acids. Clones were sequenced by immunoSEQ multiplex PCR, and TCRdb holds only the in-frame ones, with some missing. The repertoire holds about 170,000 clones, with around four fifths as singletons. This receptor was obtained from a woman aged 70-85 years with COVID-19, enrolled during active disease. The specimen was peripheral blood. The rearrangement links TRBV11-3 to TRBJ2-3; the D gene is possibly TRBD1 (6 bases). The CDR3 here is CASSPRRGADTQYF. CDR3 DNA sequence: TGTGCCAGCAGCCCCCGCAGGGGCGCAGATACGCAGTATTTT.